This TCR beta chain was sequenced in a study of metastatic and nonmetastatic thyroid tumors. MiXCR reprocessed the PCR reads for TCRdb. The sample contains about 92,000 clones, under 15% of which appear only once. Treatment of any kind had been given to no patient before thyroid surgery. This clone was counted many times. The length of the CDR3 is 15 residues. Between the trimmed V and J ends, which lost 6 bases and 3 bases, there was a span of 15 bases. The receptor's source is a female donor with papillary thyroid cancer or a benign thyroid nodule (not recorded which). Some clones in this sample may be carry-over from other donors' samples. The sample consisted of blood. The chain is built from TRBV12-3 or TRBV12-4 and TRBJ2-1, with a tentative D call TRBD2 (6 bases). The CDR3 DNA sequence: TGTGCCAGCAGACCGGGACTGACTTTCTACAATGAGCAGTTCTTC. Its translation: CASRPGLTFYNEQFF.